The rows below give T cell receptor beta chains drawn from one sample of a study of blood T cell repertoires in COVID-19. Profiling relied on immunoSEQ multiplex PCR, and the TCRdb table lists in-frame clones only, not all of them. The sample carries fewer than 250,000 clones, about 87% recorded once. Source material: peripheral blood. Receptors were obtained from a man between 65 and 80 years old with acute or convalescent COVID-19. The CDR3 runs from the conserved cysteine through the conserved F or W. Size is stated for part of the rows, as once, few or many counts, or as a class when the clone is expanded.

v_gene: TRBV5-1; abundance: NA; j_gene: TRBJ1-1; CDR3aa: CASSLALTGGANTEAFF
v_gene: TRBV6-5; abundance: NA; j_gene: TRBJ2-1; CDR3aa: CASTSGMTNEQFF
v_gene: TRBV4-1; abundance: NA; j_gene: TRBJ1-2; CDR3aa: CASSQEVSGANYGYTF
v_gene: TRBV28; abundance: NA; j_gene: TRBJ2-7; CDR3aa: CAISGVPDEPYEQYF
v_gene: TRBV7-6; abundance: once; j_gene: TRBJ1-3; CDR3aa: CASSEQGYGNTIYF
v_gene: TRBV7-8; abundance: NA; j_gene: TRBJ1-1; CDR3aa: CASSLDGGNTEAFF
v_gene: TRBV7-3; abundance: NA; j_gene: TRBJ2-1; CDR3aa: CASSPSSGRNEQFF
v_gene: TRBV2; abundance: NA; j_gene: TRBJ1-3; CDR3aa: CASSTATGRNTIYF
v_gene: TRBV5-1; abundance: NA; j_gene: TRBJ2-7; CDR3aa: CASSFQGSHEQYF
v_gene: TRBV7-9; abundance: NA; j_gene: TRBJ1-3; CDR3aa: CASSPGPGNTIYF
v_gene: TRBV27; abundance: NA; j_gene: TRBJ1-5; CDR3aa: CASSTMGGDRHNQPQHF
v_gene: TRBV24-1; abundance: NA; j_gene: TRBJ2-7; CDR3aa: CATTESYEQYF
v_gene: TRBV3-1/TRBV3-2; abundance: NA; j_gene: TRBJ2-5; CDR3aa: CASSRSGDQYF
v_gene: TRBV7-3; abundance: NA; j_gene: TRBJ2-4; CDR3aa: CASSLAGDGNIQYF
v_gene: TRBV5-1; abundance: NA; j_gene: TRBJ2-1; CDR3aa: CASSLYGSFRDEQFF
v_gene: TRBV5-1; abundance: NA; j_gene: TRBJ1-2; CDR3aa: CASSPGQEINGYTF
v_gene: TRBV9; abundance: NA; j_gene: TRBJ2-3; CDR3aa: CASSVGEREGRGGTDTQYF
v_gene: TRBV28; abundance: NA; j_gene: TRBJ1-5; CDR3aa: CASSFVQGAGNQPQHF
v_gene: TRBV6-4; abundance: few; j_gene: TRBJ2-3; CDR3aa: CASSEIAGGTDTQYF
v_gene: TRBV19; abundance: NA; j_gene: TRBJ2-1; CDR3aa: CASSRTLDYEQFF
v_gene: TRBV27; abundance: NA; j_gene: TRBJ1-3; CDR3aa: CASRGSSGNTIYF
v_gene: TRBV6-5; abundance: NA; j_gene: TRBJ1-4; CDR3aa: CASTPNPGEKLFF
v_gene: TRBV7-2; abundance: once; j_gene: TRBJ2-1; CDR3aa: CASSLASGTSNEQFF
v_gene: TRBV7-6; abundance: NA; j_gene: TRBJ2-6; CDR3aa: CASSPEMASGNSGANVLTF
v_gene: TRBV9; abundance: NA; j_gene: TRBJ1-5; CDR3aa: CASSASGGPYSNQPQHF
v_gene: TRBV21-1; abundance: NA; j_gene: TRBJ2-7; CDR3aa: CASGETGETYEQYF
v_gene: TRBV9; abundance: once; j_gene: TRBJ1-2; CDR3aa: CASSRETGRYGYTF
v_gene: TRBV29-1; abundance: NA; j_gene: TRBJ1-5; CDR3aa: CSVRAGINQPQHF
v_gene: TRBV18; abundance: NA; j_gene: TRBJ1-2; CDR3aa: CASSLLDRGDGYTF
v_gene: TRBV13; abundance: NA; j_gene: TRBJ2-7; CDR3aa: CASSLGRGLREQYF
v_gene: TRBV28; abundance: NA; j_gene: TRBJ2-1; CDR3aa: CATSGQGARNEQFF
v_gene: TRBV6-5; abundance: NA; j_gene: TRBJ2-1; CDR3aa: CASSRGLYNEQFF
v_gene: TRBV19; abundance: NA; j_gene: TRBJ2-5; CDR3aa: CASSIQGYQETQYF
v_gene: TRBV28; abundance: few; j_gene: TRBJ2-2; CDR3aa: CASTLLGGAGTGELFF
v_gene: TRBV2; abundance: NA; j_gene: TRBJ1-2; CDR3aa: CASSPNYGYTF
v_gene: TRBV6-5; abundance: once; j_gene: TRBJ1-1; CDR3aa: CASKTSTGGSTEAFF
v_gene: TRBV30; abundance: NA; j_gene: TRBJ2-4; CDR3aa: CAWTPGQAQLRAKNIQYF
v_gene: TRBV5-8; abundance: NA; j_gene: TRBJ2-5; CDR3aa: CASRTGNGQTQYF
v_gene: TRBV27; abundance: NA; j_gene: TRBJ1-1; CDR3aa: CASHRSGGTEAFF
v_gene: TRBV9; abundance: NA; j_gene: TRBJ1-6; CDR3aa: CASSPTPYNSPLHF
v_gene: TRBV5-4; abundance: NA; j_gene: TRBJ2-2; CDR3aa: CASSRDLNTGELFF
v_gene: TRBV29-1; abundance: NA; j_gene: TRBJ2-1; CDR3aa: CSDVRGVEQFF
v_gene: TRBV4-2; abundance: once; j_gene: TRBJ2-7; CDR3aa: CASNPGQGDREQYF
v_gene: TRBV20-1; abundance: once; j_gene: TRBJ1-2; CDR3aa: CSASAPRGESYGYTF
v_gene: TRBV5-6; abundance: NA; j_gene: TRBJ1-2; CDR3aa: CASSPQGWVAYTF
v_gene: TRBV5-1; abundance: once; j_gene: TRBJ2-5; CDR3aa: CASSSGLGTQETQYF
v_gene: TRBV7-9; abundance: NA; j_gene: TRBJ2-1; CDR3aa: CASSLGGSFNEQFF
v_gene: TRBV25-1; abundance: NA; j_gene: TRBJ2-1; CDR3aa: CASSPRDRGYNEQFF
v_gene: TRBV11-1; abundance: NA; j_gene: TRBJ1-1; CDR3aa: CASSISGSVMNTEAFF
v_gene: TRBV28; abundance: NA; j_gene: TRBJ1-2; CDR3aa: CASREPASLGYTF
v_gene: TRBV21-1; abundance: once; j_gene: TRBJ2-7; CDR3aa: CASSKAEIRAYEQYF
v_gene: TRBV7-3; abundance: NA; j_gene: TRBJ1-1; CDR3aa: CASSLRGGTNTEAFF
v_gene: TRBV19; abundance: NA; j_gene: TRBJ1-1; CDR3aa: CASSIDGRSNTEAFF